This T cell receptor beta chain was documented in a study of T cell repertoires in cytomegalovirus infection. Points from the study as a whole: Carriage of CMV together with the relevant HLA was identifiable through cumulative public TCR beta family frequency.

TCRdb re-called the reads through MiXCR, storing one row per CDR3 protein. The sample lists 90,000 to 120,000 distinct CDR3 sequences; around a quarter were seen once. In its sample, this clonotype was seen a few times. Its matching antigen is unknown. Germline CDR1 is SEHNR and CDR2 is FQNEAQ (reference sequence). The J segment lost 4 bases and the V segment lost 5 bases, leaving 9 bases of the junction unmatched. The CDR3 is made up of 16 amino acids. The chain uses TRBV7-9 and TRBJ2-5; 11 nucleotides agree with TRBD1. The sequence came from a human donor in good health (CMV status not recorded). Some clones in this sample may be carry-over from other donors' samples. Sequenced: CD8+ T cells from PBMCs. CDR3 DNA sequence: TGTGCCAGCAGCCCCGGACAGGGGGCGACTCCAGAGACCCAGTACTTC. This codes for CASSPGQGATPETQYF. The full variable domain, its missing parts supplied by reference TRBV7-9 and TRBJ2-5, is DTGVSQNPRHKITKRGQNVTFRCDPISEHNRLYWYRQTLGQGPEFLTYFQNEAQLEKSRLLSDRFSAERPKGSFSTLEIQRTEQGDSAMYLCASSPGQGATPETQYFGPGTRLLVL.